Below, one TCR beta chain is given with its context. The specificity of this receptor is unknown. The record has no base qualities; no much larger clone is one base away. This sample stems from a study of T-cell reconstitution after alpha-beta-depleted transplantation in children (TCRdb year 2016). The study in broad terms: The study quantitatively tracked T-cell immune reconstitution after TCRalphabeta/CD19-depleted allogeneic hematopoietic cell transplantation in children using TCR repertoire profiling.

V is cut by 3 bases and J by 2 bases, and the space between the germline ends is 14 bases. Counted from cysteine to valine, this CDR3 has 14 amino acids. Just the 42-base CDR3 DNA is kept, in frame starting at base 1. CDR1 and CDR2 were assigned from the germline V gene (reference sequence) as DFQATT and SNEGSKA. The protocol used for the library was PCR. TCRdb names Illumina HiSeq 2500 as the instrument used. Molecular barcoding was employed in the preparation of TCR libraries, with unique molecular identifiers being used to normalize TCRbeta repertoire quantification. TCRdb itself trimmed the public reads at Q25 with fastp, ran MiXCR and retained productive beta chains. Entries are consolidated by CDR3 protein sequence, retaining the most common genes and DNA. Across this sample there are roughly 500,000 distinct CDR3 sequences, with approximately 32% seen only once. The biggest ten clones account for around 2.4% of the sample.

This specimen was PBMCs from the stem cell graft donor, taken from the stem cell graft. The chain joins TRBV20-1 to TRBJ2-7; TRBD1 is a possible D gene, resting on 6 matching bases. The clonotype originates from a human donor who donated a stem cell graft to a child with aplastic anemia. In nucleotides, the sequence is TGCAGTGCTAGGCCGACAGGTGAAACCTACGAGCAGTACGTC. It translates to CSARPTGETYEQYV.